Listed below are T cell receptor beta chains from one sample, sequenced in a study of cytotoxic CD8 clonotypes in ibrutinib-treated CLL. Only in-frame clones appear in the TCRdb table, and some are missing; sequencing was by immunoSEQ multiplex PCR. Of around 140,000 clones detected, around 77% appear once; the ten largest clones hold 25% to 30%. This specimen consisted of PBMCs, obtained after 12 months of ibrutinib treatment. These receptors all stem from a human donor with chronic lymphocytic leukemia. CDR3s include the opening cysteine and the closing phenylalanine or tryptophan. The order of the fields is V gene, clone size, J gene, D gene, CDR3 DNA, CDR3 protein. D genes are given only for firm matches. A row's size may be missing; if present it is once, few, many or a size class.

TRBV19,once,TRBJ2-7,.,TGTGCCAGTACTTCTGAGGGGGGCAACTCCGAGCAGTACTTC,CASTSEGGNSEQYF
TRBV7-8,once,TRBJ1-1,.,TGTGCCAGCACCCCCATAGGGGGGTCTGAAGCTTTCTTT,CASTPIGGSEAFF
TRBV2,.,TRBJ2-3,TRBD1,TGTGCCAGCAAGGGGAGACAGGGATCAGATACGCAGTATTTT,CASKGRQGSDTQYF
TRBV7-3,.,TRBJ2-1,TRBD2,TGTGCCAGCAGCGAGACTAGCGATAGCTCCTACAATGAGCAGTTCTTC,CASSETSDSSYNEQFF
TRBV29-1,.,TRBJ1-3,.,TGCAGCGTTGAAGATTCCCGTGGAGGCACCATATATTTT,CSVEDSRGGTIYF
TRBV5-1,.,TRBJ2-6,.,TGCGCCAGCAGCCTAGGGGTTTCTGGGGCCAACGTCCTGACTTTC,CASSLGVSGANVLTF
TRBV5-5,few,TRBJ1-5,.,TGTGCCAGCAGCCCTTCCGGGGTTCAGCCCCAGCATTTT,CASSPSGVQPQHF
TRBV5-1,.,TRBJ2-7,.,TGCGCCAGCAGCTCCACCGGGAGTAACTACGAGCAGTACTTC,CASSSTGSNYEQYF
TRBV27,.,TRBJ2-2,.,TGTGCCGTCGGTGGTAGGAACACCGGGGAGCTGTTTTTT,CAVGGRNTGELFF
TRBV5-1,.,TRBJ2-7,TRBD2,TGCGCCAGCAGCTGGGGGACTAGCGGCTACGAGCAGTACTTC,CASSWGTSGYEQYF
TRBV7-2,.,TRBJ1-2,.,TGTGCCAGCAGCATAGGGTGGGGTTTTAACTATGGCTACACCTTC,CASSIGWGFNYGYTF
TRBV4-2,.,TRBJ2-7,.,TGTGCCAGCAGCCAAGGTTACAGCTACGAGCAGTACTTC,CASSQGYSYEQYF
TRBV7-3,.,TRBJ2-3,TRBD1,TGTGCCAGCAGCTTATCAGGGGGCCGTTCAGATACGCAGTATTTT,CASSLSGGRSDTQYF
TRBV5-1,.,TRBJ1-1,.,TGCGCCAGCAGCCCCGGGACAATCAACACTGAAGCTTTCTTT,CASSPGTINTEAFF
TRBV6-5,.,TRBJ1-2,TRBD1,TGTGCCAGCAGTTACTCGACAGGGGGCGCGAAGGGCTACACCTTC,CASSYSTGGAKGYTF
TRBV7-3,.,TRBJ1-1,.,TGTGCCAGCAGCTTAACAAGCCGAACGGGTGAAGCTTTCTTT,CASSLTSRTGEAFF
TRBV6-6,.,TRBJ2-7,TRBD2,TGTGCCAGCAGTTACTCGACTAGCGGGGGACTCGAGCAGTACTTC,CASSYSTSGGLEQYF
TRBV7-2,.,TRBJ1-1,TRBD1,TGTGCCAGCAGCCGACACACAGGGGGGACGAACACTGAAGCTTTCTTT,CASSRHTGGTNTEAFF
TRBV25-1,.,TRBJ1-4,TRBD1,TGTGCCAGCAGTATGTCAGGGGGCGAAAAACTGTTTTTT,CASSMSGGEKLFF
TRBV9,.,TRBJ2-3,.,TGTGCCAGCAGCGTAGGGACTTTTACTAGCACAGATACGCAGTATTTT,CASSVGTFTSTDTQYF